These 3 T cell receptor beta chains were sequenced from one sample in a study of technical replicates of blood from a few donors. Using immunoSEQ multiplex PCR, the repertoire was profiled, and TCRdb retains in-frame clones only, with some absent. Of approximately 81,000 clones listed, 96% are singletons. Specimen: T cells isolated from PBMCs. The receptors stem from a human donor in good health.

The rearrangement links TRBV4-2 to TRBJ2-1, with 10 bases that match TRBD2. CDR3 size: 20 residues. Germline V gene data show CDR1 as LGHNA and CDR2 as YNFKEQ. Trimming took 2 bases from V and 0 from J; bases not matched to a gene: 13. The CDR3 DNA reads as TGTGCCAGCAGCCAATTAGTACCGACTAGCGGGCCGAGCTCCTACAATGAGCAGTTCTTC. This sequence encodes CASSQLVPTSGPSSYNEQFF.

This CDR3 is CASSIERTSGSADTQYF. As DNA, the CDR3 is TGTGCCAGTAGTATAGAAAGGACTAGCGGGAGTGCAGATACGCAGTATTTT. The chain uses TRBV19 and TRBJ2-3, with TRBD2 matching over 13 bases. This CDR3 spans 17 amino acids. Germline-derived CDR1 and CDR2 are LNHDA and SQIVND (reference sequence). The junction had 4 bases not matched to a gene; V was cut back by 0 bases and J by 4 bases.

To note about this clone: The junction departs from germline at one end; a sequencing error may be responsible. This rearrangement joins TRBV5-4 to TRBJ2-3; D gene uncertain. This CDR3 is 13 amino acids long. Germline CDR1 SGHNT, CDR2 YYREEE (reference sequence). The CDR3 sequence: CASSRAGTDTQYF. The CDR3, as DNA: TGTGCCAGCAGCCGTGCAGGCACCGATACGCAGTATTTT.